The TCR beta chain under discussion was sequenced for a study of beta chain features in type 1 diabetes. Study-wide results and limits: Within patients, naive, central memory and Treg TCRB repertoires seemed more similar than within healthy donors. VDJ junctions sequenced from type 1 diabetes patients showed fewer insertions and more deletions. The study found moderately but significantly shorter TCRB CDR3s in all four CD4+ subsets of Type 1 diabetes patients. A definitive answer on HLA type influencing TCRB rearrangement was not reached here.

This CDR3 is 16 amino acids long. Germline V gives CDR1 MNHEY, CDR2 SVGAGI. The V segment lost 2 bases and the J segment 2 bases; nucleotides outside the gene matches: 6. Notes on this clone: Its antigen is not identified.

Every bit of the isolated RNA underwent reverse transcription, so sequencing read expressed TCRB transcripts. About 3.57 million reads per sample were averaged for naive, central memory and regulatory samples. The method was immunoSEQ multiplex PCR; TCRdb's version includes in-frame clones alone and lacks a portion of them. The data show about 390,000 clones, with roughly 9.8% seen just once and approximately 0.6% held by the top ten. This TCR came from a man under 40 with type 1 diabetes. The sample consisted of central memory CD4+ T cells from blood. The chain couples TRBV6-5 to TRBJ2-7, with 10 bases fitting TRBD2. The CDR3 sequence is CASSYAFSGRTYEQYF. The DNA for the CDR3 is TGTGCCAGCAGTTACGCTTTTAGCGGGAGGACCTACGAGCAGTACTTC.